A selection of T cell receptor beta chains follows, all from one sample in a study of vaccination and CD4 T cells after COVID-19. TCRdb reprocessed the PCR reads with MiXCR, giving one entry per CDR3 protein. The sample lists 3,500 or so distinct CDR3 sequences; roughly a sixth were seen once. Which antigens these TCRs recognize remains unknown. The sequenced sample consisted of CD4+ T cells from blood, cultured in vitro. The receptors shown here come from a human donor who had recovered from COVID-19. The CDR3 runs from the conserved cysteine through the conserved F or W. The D gene is left open where the match is weak. The size entry is marked missing in some rows and otherwise reads once, few, many or a size class.

J gene,D gene,V gene,clone size,CDR3 protein,CDR3 DNA
TRBJ1-2,TRBD1,TRBV7-9,NA,CASSLAKGAGGYTF,TGTGCCAGCAGCTTAGCGAAGGGGGCGGGAGGCTACACCTTC
TRBJ2-5,TRBD1,TRBV11-3,NA,CASSLGLTGEETQYF,TGTGCCAGCAGCTTAGGCCTGACAGGGGAAGAGACCCAGTACTTC
TRBJ1-1,TRBD1,TRBV6-1,medium-sized,CASTTTGGIRNTEAFF,TGTGCCAGCACCACTACAGGGGGTATAAGGAACACTGAAGCTTTCTTT
TRBJ2-7,TRBD2,TRBV6-1,NA,CASSVSQASGGPYEQYF,TGTGCCAGCAGTGTAAGTCAGGCTAGCGGGGGACCCTACGAGCAGTACTTC
TRBJ1-1,TRBD1,TRBV10-3,NA,CAIGLDRGYDTEAFF,TGTGCCATCGGCCTTGACAGGGGGTACGACACTGAAGCTTTCTTT
TRBJ1-5,NA,TRBV2,medium-sized,CASSVGGRSQPQHF,TGTGCCAGCAGTGTTGGAGGCAGGAGTCAGCCCCAGCATTTT
TRBJ1-5,TRBD1,TRBV10-3,medium-sized,CAIRNTGGDQPQHF,TGTGCCATCAGAAATACAGGGGGCGATCAGCCCCAGCATTTT
TRBJ2-2,TRBD1,TRBV19,NA,CASSKQGARTGELFF,TGTGCCAGTAGTAAACAGGGGGCTAGAACCGGGGAGCTGTTTTTT
TRBJ1-2,NA,TRBV5-1,NA,CASSSATGGANYGYTF,TGCGCCAGCAGCTCGGCAACGGGGGGGGCGAACTATGGCTACACCTTC
TRBJ1-4,NA,TRBV20-1,medium-sized,CSARRRGAPGEKLFF,TGCAGTGCTAGACGCAGGGGAGCCCCAGGGGAAAAACTGTTTTTT
TRBJ1-3,NA,TRBV6-1,few,CASRGNSGNTIYF,TGTGCCAGCAGGGGAAACTCTGGAAACACCATATATTTT
TRBJ1-1,NA,TRBV6-1,medium-sized,CASKGSGGAATEAFF,TGTGCCAGCAAAGGCTCCGGGGGCGCGGCCACTGAAGCTTTCTTT
TRBJ1-5,NA,TRBV19,NA,CASSTKVGSQPQHF,TGTGCCAGTAGTACAAAGGTGGGGAGTCAGCCCCAGCATTTT
TRBJ1-3,NA,TRBV5-4,medium-sized,CASSPEGSGNTIYF,TGTGCCAGCAGCCCCGAGGGCTCTGGAAACACCATATATTTT
TRBJ2-7,NA,TRBV7-9,NA,CASSPSPYEQYF,TGTGCCAGCAGCCCATCCCCGTACGAGCAGTACTTC
TRBJ1-3,NA,TRBV6-5,NA,CASSYRVSSGNTIYF,TGTGCCAGCAGTTACAGGGTTTCCTCTGGAAACACCATATATTTT
TRBJ2-5,NA,TRBV6-1,NA,CASSPRDGLETQYF,TGTGCCAGCAGTCCTCGGGACGGATTAGAGACCCAGTACTTC
TRBJ1-2,NA,TRBV6-1,NA,CASRGTGAYDYTF,TGTGCCAGCAGGGGGACTGGGGCCTATGACTACACCTTC
TRBJ2-2,NA,TRBV12-3/TRBV12-4,NA,CASSLTFTGELFF,TGTGCCAGCAGTTTGACCTTCACCGGGGAGCTGTTTTTT
TRBJ2-1,NA,TRBV18,few,CASSPPSRNEQFF,TGTGCCAGCTCACCCCCCTCTAGAAATGAGCAGTTCTTC
TRBJ1-2,NA,TRBV4-2,few,CASSQEQGRYGYTF,TGTGCCAGCAGCCAGGAACAGGGTCGCTATGGCTACACCTTC
TRBJ1-2,NA,TRBV19,few,CASRFGGPSNYGYTF,TGTGCCAGTAGGTTCGGGGGGCCTTCTAACTATGGCTACACCTTC
TRBJ1-2,NA,TRBV30,few,CAWSQQGSDGYTF,TGTGCCTGGAGCCAGCAGGGATCGGATGGCTACACCTTC
TRBJ2-2,NA,TRBV29-1,NA,CSVDLQGNTGELFF,TGCAGCGTTGACTTACAGGGTAACACCGGGGAGCTGTTTTTT
TRBJ2-5,NA,TRBV5-6,NA,CASSLEETQYF,TGTGCCAGCAGCTTGGAAGAGACCCAGTACTTC
TRBJ1-6,NA,TRBV11-2,NA,CASSLGGQGSPLHF,TGTGCCAGCAGCTTAGGGGGGCAAGGTTCACCCCTCCACTTT
TRBJ1-1,NA,TRBV7-8,few,CASSPTPQGTEAFF,TGTGCCAGCAGCCCCACACCCCAAGGGACTGAAGCTTTCTTT
TRBJ2-6,TRBD2,TRBV6-2/TRBV6-3,few,CASSPTSGVSGANVLTF,TGTGCCAGCAGCCCGACTAGCGGGGTCTCTGGGGCCAACGTCCTGACTTTC
TRBJ1-2,NA,TRBV5-1,medium-sized,CASSFDSGYGYTF,TGCGCCAGCAGCTTCGACAGCGGGTATGGCTACACCTTC
TRBJ2-3,TRBD2,TRBV29-1,few,CSVDYGGGTDTQYF,TGCAGCGTTGATTACGGGGGGGGGACAGATACGCAGTATTTT
TRBJ1-1,NA,TRBV5-1,NA,CASSSYVTNTEAFF,TGCGCCAGCAGCTCCTACGTTACGAACACTGAAGCTTTCTTT
TRBJ1-1,NA,TRBV5-6,NA,CASRPIGGDTEAFF,TGTGCCAGCAGACCCATTGGGGGTGACACTGAAGCTTTCTTT
TRBJ1-2,TRBD1,TRBV19,few,CASSRTGSNYGYTF,TGTGCCAGTAGCCGGACAGGGAGTAACTATGGCTACACCTTC
TRBJ2-3,TRBD2,TRBV6-1,NA,CASSETSGGPTDTQYF,TGTGCCAGCAGTGAAACTAGCGGGGGACCTACAGATACGCAGTATTTT
TRBJ1-6,NA,TRBV11-2,few,CASSLGMGTGAYNSPLHF,TGTGCCAGCAGCTTAGGGATGGGGACGGGCGCCTATAATTCACCCCTCCACTTT
TRBJ2-3,TRBD1,TRBV12-3/TRBV12-4,NA,CASSLGTDRTDTQYF,TGTGCCAGCAGTTTGGGGACAGATAGAACAGATACGCAGTATTTT
TRBJ2-7,TRBD1,TRBV6-1,few,CASNIPGTGEQYF,TGTGCCAGCAATATACCCGGGACAGGGGAGCAGTACTTC